One sample yielded the 27 T cell receptor beta chains listed below, sequenced in a study of shared clonotypes between healthy human individuals. Method: immunoSEQ multiplex PCR; TCRdb's copy keeps in-frame clones and lacks some. This table holds approximately 590,000 clones, around 95% found once. CD45RO-negative cells were positively selected for CCR7, leaving out terminally differentiated effector memory CD45RA+ cells. The specimen sequenced was naive CD8+ T cells sorted from blood. The receptors here all came from a woman aged 25-40 years in good health.

This rearrangement joins TRBV6-6 to TRBJ1-1; D might be TRBD1 (5 bases). Trimming removed 4 bases from V and 1 base from J, with 10 bases in between. The germline gives CDR1 MNHNY, CDR2 SVGAGI (reference sequence). CDR3 length: 14 residues. The CDR3 protein is CASSWTSRNTEAFF. CDR3 in DNA: TGTGCCAGCAGTTGGACAAGTCGGAACACTGAAGCTTTCTTT.

This clone was seen once. The chain combines TRBV4-1 with TRBJ2-7; 9 bases are shared with TRBD1. The CDR3 totals 16 residues. CDR1 and CDR2 from the germline V gene are MGHRA and YSYEKL. The junction had 5 bases not matched to a gene; V was cut back by 1 base and J by 1 base. The CDR3 bases are TGCGCCAGCAGCCAAGCCGCGGGGACAGGGTCCTACGAGCAGTACTTC. Residues: CASSQAAGTGSYEQYF.

The chain combines TRBV19 with TRBJ1-5; tentative D call: TRBD1 (6 bases). Germline V gene data show CDR1 as LNHDA and CDR2 as SQIVND (reference sequence). V lost 5 bases and J 0 bases, leaving 20 bases between the germline ends. This CDR3 comprises 18 residues. The CDR3 nucleotides are TGTGCCAGTAGTGGGATTGACCAGGGGTTATTTAGCAATCAGCCCCAGCATTTT. Its translation: CASSGIDQGLFSNQPQHF.

The V call is TRBV5-6, the J call TRBJ1-2; 8 positions agree with TRBD1. The J segment lost 8 bases and the V segment lost 0 bases, leaving 15 bases of the junction unmatched. Germline V gene sequence: CDR1 SGHDT, CDR2 YYEEEE. CDR3 size: 17 residues. CDR3 sequence: CASSLEWAGGESGGYTF. CDR3 DNA sequence: TGTGCCAGCAGCTTGGAATGGGCAGGGGGCGAATCGGGAGGCTACACCTTC.

This clone was recorded once. V gene TRBV6-5 combines with J gene TRBJ1-4, with a weak D call TRBD1 (5 bases). Germline V gives CDR1 MNHEY, CDR2 SVGAGI. This CDR3 is built from 15 residues. V gave up 2 bases and J gave up 4 bases, with 11 bases separating them. The CDR3 DNA is TGTGCCAGCAGTTACGGGACGAGATTTAATGAAAAACTGTTTTTT. Amino acid sequence: CASSYGTRFNEKLFF.

The chain is built from TRBV27 and TRBJ1-4; D is possibly TRBD1 (5 bases). This CDR3 region has 15 residues. Trimming removed 4 bases from V and 8 bases from J, with 17 bases in between. Germline-derived CDR1 and CDR2 are MNHEY and SMNVEV (reference sequence). The CDR3 sequence: CASSSIYSNREKLFF. CDR3 bases: TGTGCCAGCAGTTCGATCTACTCCAACAGGGAAAAACTGTTTTTT.

The chain uses TRBV14 and TRBJ1-1; D unclear. CDR1 and CDR2 (germline): SGHDN, FVKESK. The CDR3 runs 15 residues. The ends were cut back, 3 bases at V and 1 base at J, with 12 bases in the middle. The CDR3 region has the DNA TGTGCCAGCAGCCATCCCGGGTTTGCGAACACTGAAGCTTTCTTT. It specifies CASSHPGFANTEAFF.

This chain connects TRBV5-6 to TRBJ1-1, with no clear D. The CDR3 length is 14 residues. Trimming removed 0 bases from V and 0 bases from J, with 6 bases in between. Germline V gene sequence: CDR1 SGHDT, CDR2 YYEEEE. The CDR3 coding sequence is TGTGCCAGCAGCTTGGAACAAATGAACACTGAAGCTTTCTTT. As protein: CASSLEQMNTEAFF.

The chain joins TRBV19 to TRBJ2-1; TRBD2 is a possible D gene (5 bases). CDR1 and CDR2 from the germline V gene are LNHDA and SQIVND (reference sequence). Trimming took off 3 bases at V and 3 bases at J, with 15 bases between the two ends. The CDR3 has 16 amino acids. The CDR3 sequence is CASSISLALIYNEQFF. CDR3 nucleotides: TGTGCCAGTAGTATTAGTCTAGCCCTAATCTACAATGAGCAGTTCTTC.

This clone has a handful of counts. This chain connects TRBV7-9 to TRBJ1-1; tentative D call: TRBD1 (5 bases). Trimming cost V 11 bases and J 10 bases, with 20 bases left between them. The CDR3 is 12 residues long. The germline gives CDR1 SEHNR, CDR2 FQNEAQ (reference sequence). The CDR3 region has the DNA TGTGCCTCACGGGGCCTAAGAGGAGGAGCTTTCTTT. It encodes CASRGLRGGAFF.

The count of this clone is one. The rearrangement joins TRBV29-1 to TRBJ1-2, with D perhaps matching TRBD1 (6 bases). Germline CDR1 SQVTM, CDR2 ANQGSEA. This CDR3 comprises 14 residues. Trimming took 4 bases from V and 5 from J, leaving 17 bases between them. CDR3 DNA: TGCAGCGTTGGAGGAACCGGGGGGCGGTATGGCTACACCTTC. This gives the protein CSVGGTGGRYGYTF.

The chain combines TRBV6-1 with TRBJ2-7; 7 bases align to TRBD1. There are 14 residues in the CDR3. V trimming: 3 bases; J trimming: 4 bases; junction bases outside the gene matches: 6. Germline V gene data show CDR1 as MNHNS and CDR2 as SASEGT. The CDR3 loop reads CASSDRGLAYEQYF. In nucleotides, the CDR3 is TGTGCCAGCAGTGATAGGGGGCTGGCATACGAGCAGTACTTC.

V usage is TRBV19 and J usage is TRBJ2-5; D is unresolved. Germline loops: CDR1 LNHDA, CDR2 SQIVND (reference sequence). Trimming took off 5 bases at V and 11 bases at J, with 24 bases between the two ends. The CDR3 has 15 amino acids. The CDR3 DNA follows: TGTGCCAGTAGTCTAACGGCAGTACCTACGAGTCGGCAGTACTTC. This encodes CASSLTAVPTSRQYF.

The count of this clone is one. The V call is TRBV19, the J call TRBJ1-4; 7 bases align to TRBD1. This CDR3 has 16 residues. Trimming at V came to 3 bases and at J to 4 bases, leaving 8 bases not matched to a gene. CDR1 is LNHDA, CDR2 SQIVND, per germline (reference sequence). This CDR3 reads CASSMVTQGDNEKLFF. The CDR3 DNA follows: TGTGCCAGTAGTATGGTCACGCAGGGGGATAATGAAAAACTGTTTTTT.

This chain connects TRBV30 to TRBJ1-2; the D is unclear. CDR3 length equals 13 residues. In germline, CDR1 is GTSNPN, CDR2 SVGIG (reference sequence). V was pared by 7 bases and J by 1 base, with 13 bases between. CDR3 nucleotide sequence: TGTGCCTCAACCCCCTGGGGTAACTATGGCTACACCTTC. It encodes CASTPWGNYGYTF.

The chain employs TRBV7-9 and TRBJ2-7; the D call may be TRBD1 or TRBD2 (6 bases each). CDR3 size: 13 residues. Germline CDR1 SEHNR, CDR2 FQNEAQ (reference sequence). V shed 3 bases and J shed 3 bases, with 9 bases lying between them. The CDR3 sequence is CASSFGGSYEQYF. In DNA form, the CDR3 reads TGTGCCAGCAGCTTCGGGGGCAGCTACGAGCAGTACTTC.

The chain has TRBV9 and TRBJ2-3, with unresolved D. This CDR3 region has 15 residues. Trimming took off 3 bases at V and 2 bases at J, with 13 bases between the two ends. The V gene's germline CDR1 is SGDLS and CDR2 YYNGEE. The CDR3 region has the DNA TGTGCCAGCAGCGCCCTCTTAAACCCCACAGATACGCAGTATTTT. Translated, it gives CASSALLNPTDTQYF.

The V and J genes are TRBV5-1 and TRBJ2-1, with D perhaps given as TRBD1 or TRBD2 (5 bases each). The CDR3 contains 15 residues. CDR1 and CDR2 from the germline V gene are SGHRS and YFSETQ. Trimming pared 5 bases from V and 0 bases from J, leaving 12 bases between. The CDR3 loop is CASSGTQSSYNEQFF. Here the CDR3 DNA reads TGCGCCAGCAGTGGGACGCAAAGCTCCTACAATGAGCAGTTCTTC.

This rearrangement joins TRBV9 to TRBJ2-1; 9 positions match TRBD1. The CDR3 contains 14 residues. Trimming took 3 bases from V and 9 from J; bases not matched to a gene: 7. Per germline, CDR1 SGDLS and CDR2 YYNGEE. The CDR3: CASSGTGTGSEQFF. The CDR3 nucleotides are TGTGCCAGCAGCGGCACCGGGACAGGGTCTGAGCAGTTCTTC. Drawing the rest from reference TRBV9 and TRBJ2-1, the complete variable domain is DSGVTQTPKHLITATGQRVTLRCSPRSGDLSVYWYQQSLDQGLQFLIQYYNGEERAKGNILERFSAQQFPDLHSELNLSSLELGDSALYFCASSGTGTGSEQFFGPGTRLTVL.

This clone was observed a few times. Other nucleotide sequences in the sample specify the same CDR3. The chain combines TRBV5-6 with TRBJ2-1; D ambiguous. V gave up 0 bases and J gave up 9 bases, with 7 bases separating them. The CDR3 contains 12 residues. Germline V gives CDR1 SGHDT, CDR2 YYEEEE. The DNA of the CDR3 is TGTGCCAGCAGCTTGGGGTCTGGTGAGCAGTTCTTC. Translated: CASSLGSGEQFF.

The rearrangement uses TRBV4-1 and TRBJ1-2; 12 bases are shared with TRBD1. CDR3 size: 17 residues. The V gene's germline CDR1 is MGHRA and CDR2 YSYEKL. V gave up 1 base and J gave up 4 bases; unmatched junction bases: 7. The CDR3 nucleotides read TGCGCCAGCAGCCAAGGGGGGAGGGACAGGGGGCCCTATGGCTACACCTTC. This gives the protein CASSQGGRDRGPYGYTF.

The genes are TRBV15 and TRBJ1-2; D gene ambiguous. CDR1 LNHNV and CDR2 YYDKDF come from the germline V gene (reference sequence). The V end lost 0 bases, the J end lost 0 bases, and 11 bases lay between the germline ends. The length of the CDR3 is 16 residues. Written as DNA, the CDR3 is TGTGCCACCAGCAGAGATTACCCGGGAGCTAACTATGGCTACACCTTC. Its translation is CATSRDYPGANYGYTF. Using reference TRBV15 and TRBJ1-2 for the parts outside the CDR3, the full variable domain is DAMVIQNPRYQVTQFGKPVTLSCSQTLNHNVMYWYQQKSSQAPKLLFHYYDKDFNNEADTPDNFQSRRPNTSFCFLDIRSPGLGDTAMYLCATSRDYPGANYGYTFGSGTRLTVV.

This chain connects TRBV5-1 to TRBJ2-2, with D perhaps TRBD1 or TRBD2 (5 bases each). CDR1 is SGHRS, CDR2 YFSETQ, per germline. Between the trimmed V and J ends, which lost 1 base and 3 bases, there was a span of 10 bases. The CDR3 has 15 residues. For the CDR3, the DNA is TGCGCCAGCAGCTTGACGGGGCGGGACACCGGGGAGCTGTTTTTT. This gives the protein CASSLTGRDTGELFF.

This chain links TRBV5-1 with TRBJ1-1; no clear D. The CDR3 is 12 amino acids. Germline loops: CDR1 SGHRS, CDR2 YFSETQ. Trimming shortened V by 3 bases and J by 11 bases, and 14 bases separated the two germline ends. The CDR3 is CASSYTGGLAFF. The CDR3 DNA reads TGCGCCAGCAGCTACACGGGAGGGTTGGCTTTCTTT.

The V call is TRBV2, the J call TRBJ2-1; a weak D match, TRBD1 (6 bases). Germline V gene data show CDR1 as SNHLY and CDR2 as FYNNEI. The CDR3 spans 18 residues. Trimming pared 10 bases from V and 4 bases from J, leaving 29 bases between. The CDR3 DNA follows: TGTGCCACCTTGACGTCGGGGACCGGGACAATCAAGTACAATGAGCAGTTCTTC. Amino acids: CATLTSGTGTIKYNEQFF. The whole variable domain, remainder taken from reference TRBV2 and TRBJ2-1, is EPEVTQTPSHQVTQMGQEVILRCVPISNHLYFYWYRQILGQKVEFLVSFYNNEISEKSEIFDDQFSVERPDGSNFTLKIRSTKLEDSAMYFCATLTSGTGTIKYNEQFFGPGTRLTVL.

The chain recombines TRBV14 with TRBJ2-3, with D perhaps matching TRBD1 (6 bases). Germline V gene sequence: CDR1 SGHDN, CDR2 FVKESK. The CDR3 has 15 amino acids. Trimming took off 3 bases at V and 0 bases at J, with 10 bases between the two ends. CDR3 loop: CASSHVGGSTDTQYF. In DNA, the CDR3 is TGTGCCAGCAGCCACGTAGGGGGAAGCACAGATACGCAGTATTTT. Supplemented by reference TRBV14 and TRBJ2-3, the full variable domain reads EAGVTQFPSHSVIEKGQTVTLRCDPISGHDNLYWYRRVMGKEIKFLLHFVKESKQDESGMPNNRFLAERTGGTYSTLKVQPAELEDSGVYFCASSHVGGSTDTQYFGPGTRLTVL.

The V and J genes are TRBV2 and TRBJ2-7, with a possible D match to TRBD1 (5 bases). V lost 2 bases and J lost 6, with 14 bases in between. The CDR3 sequence is 14 residues long. Germline CDR1 is SNHLY and CDR2 is FYNNEI. The CDR3 is CASSERLGAPEQYF. Written as DNA, the CDR3 is TGTGCCAGCAGTGAAAGGTTAGGGGCCCCCGAGCAGTACTTC. Full variable domain (outside the CDR3, taken from reference TRBV2 and TRBJ2-7): EPEVTQTPSHQVTQMGQEVILRCVPISNHLYFYWYRQILGQKVEFLVSFYNNEISEKSEIFDDQFSVERPDGSNFTLKIRSTKLEDSAMYFCASSERLGAPEQYFGPGTRLTVT.